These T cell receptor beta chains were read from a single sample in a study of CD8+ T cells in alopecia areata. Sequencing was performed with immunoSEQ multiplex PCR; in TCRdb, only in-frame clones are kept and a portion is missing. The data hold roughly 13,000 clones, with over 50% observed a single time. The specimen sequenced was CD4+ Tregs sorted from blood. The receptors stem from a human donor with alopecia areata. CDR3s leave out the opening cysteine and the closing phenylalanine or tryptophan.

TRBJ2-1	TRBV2	ASGEWSSYNEQF
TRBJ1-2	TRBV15	ATSTRGQRYYGYT
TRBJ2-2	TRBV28	ASRTSNTGELF
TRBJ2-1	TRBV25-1	ASSEYGRSSYNEQF
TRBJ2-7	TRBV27	ASSTPHDRGIYEQY
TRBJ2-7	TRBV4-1	ASSQVRVGVQY
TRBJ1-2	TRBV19	ASSPSDRITNYGYT
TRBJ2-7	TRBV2	ASRSGTGIEQY
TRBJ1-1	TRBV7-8	ASTRGVSTEAF
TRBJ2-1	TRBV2	ASRAAGAYTEQF
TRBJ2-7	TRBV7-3	ASSLGHPGLANEQY
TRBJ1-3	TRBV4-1	ASSQVIHPGNTIY
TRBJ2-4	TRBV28	ASSTSGTHKNIQY
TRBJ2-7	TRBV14	ASSLLGGSYEQY
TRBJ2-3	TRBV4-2	ASSQERISTDTQY
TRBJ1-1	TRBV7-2	ASSLVGNTEAF
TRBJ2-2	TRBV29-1	SVDRLRGTGELF
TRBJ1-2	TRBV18	ASSRRASPGLSYGYT
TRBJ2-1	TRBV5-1	ASSFHGLAGDNEQF
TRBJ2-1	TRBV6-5	ASSFVGLAKEGQF
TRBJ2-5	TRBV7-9	ASSLGAGVVETQY
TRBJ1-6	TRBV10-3	AIGGDSYNSPLH
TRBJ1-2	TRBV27	ASSFRQGRGYT
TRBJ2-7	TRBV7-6	ASSSTGQGFGEQY
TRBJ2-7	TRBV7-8	ASSLSPTSQY
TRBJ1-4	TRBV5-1	ASMRGEDEKLF
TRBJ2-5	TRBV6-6	ASSTPVGAETQY
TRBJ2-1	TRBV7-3	ASSPRGGSSYNEQF